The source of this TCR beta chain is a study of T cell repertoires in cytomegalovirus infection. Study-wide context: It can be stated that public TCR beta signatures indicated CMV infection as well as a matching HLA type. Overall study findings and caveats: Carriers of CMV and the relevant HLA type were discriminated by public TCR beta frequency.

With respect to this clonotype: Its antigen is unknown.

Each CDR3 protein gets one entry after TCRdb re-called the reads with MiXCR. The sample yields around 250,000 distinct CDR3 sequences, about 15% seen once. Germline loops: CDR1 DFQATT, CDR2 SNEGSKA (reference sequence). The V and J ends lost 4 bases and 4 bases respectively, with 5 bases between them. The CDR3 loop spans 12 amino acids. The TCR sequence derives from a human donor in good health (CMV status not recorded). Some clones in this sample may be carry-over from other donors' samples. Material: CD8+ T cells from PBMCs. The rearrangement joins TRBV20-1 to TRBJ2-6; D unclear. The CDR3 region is CSATVGANVLTF. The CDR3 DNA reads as TGCAGTGCTACGGTCGGGGCCAACGTCCTGACTTTC.